This paragraph reports one T cell receptor beta chain. The antigen is undetermined. This sample is part of a study of T-cell memory formation after mild COVID-19. The overall study: The two donors had largely donor-specific TCR clusters. Whole-study findings and limits: CD4+ clones that contracted lay mainly in CM and EM; CD8+ ones lay in EMRA.

V lost 1 base, J lost 10 bases, and 9 bases stayed unmatched. The CDR3 is 15 amino acids. CDR1 is LGHDT and CDR2 is YNNKEL in the germline V gene (reference sequence). In TCRdb, the 5' RACE reads were re-called with MiXCR into one record per CDR3 protein. The top ten clones hold more than 8% of a sample with approximately 440,000 distinct CDR3 sequences, 20% of them seen once. The sample was PBMCs or a T cell subset sorted from them (not recorded which). The chain joins TRBV3-1 to TRBJ1-4, with 7 nucleotides matching TRBD1. The sequence came from an adult woman who had mild COVID-19 (a few samples of this study predate the infection). Cell type and time point are not known. CDR3 residues: CASSQVGQGDRKLFF. The CDR3 DNA reads as TGTGCCAGCAGCCAAGTGGGCCAGGGGGACCGAAAACTGTTTTTT.